The 18 T cell receptor beta chains reported below all come from one sample, sequenced in a study of PD-L1 blockade in urothelial cancer. Repertoires were generated with immunoSEQ multiplex PCR, while TCRdb's copy carries only in-frame clones and drops some. The sample consists of about 38,000 clones, approximately 90% of them appearing once. This specimen consisted of PBMCs, obtained around atezolizumab (anti-PD-L1) treatment. Receptor source: a man aged 60 to 69 with urothelial cancer.

The chain combines TRBV19 with TRBJ2-3, with TRBD2 identical over 11 bases. There are 14 residues in the CDR3. V shed 9 bases, J shed 9 bases, and the junction held 11 bases outside the gene matches. Germline lookup yields CDR1 LNHDA and CDR2 SQIVND (reference sequence). CDR3 region: CASLELAGEKTQYF. CDR3 DNA: TGTGCCAGCCTGGAACTAGCGGGGGAGAAGACGCAGTATTTT.

The chain carries TRBV7-2 and TRBJ2-7; a weak D match, TRBD1 (6 bases). CDR3 length: 13 residues. Deletions cut 6 bases from V and 3 bases from J, with 12 bases between. Germline CDR1 SGHTA, CDR2 FQGNSA. The CDR3 protein is CASRAGQLYEQYF. In nucleotides, the CDR3 is TGTGCCAGCAGGGCCGGACAGCTCTACGAGCAGTACTTC.

The chain joins TRBV7-6 to TRBJ2-7; 10 bases are shared with TRBD2. The V segment lost 0 bases and the J segment 5 bases; nucleotides outside the gene matches: 7. CDR1 is SGHVS, CDR2 FNYEAQ, per germline. There are 16 residues in the CDR3. The CDR3 spells CASSLAPSGSPDEQYF. For the CDR3, the DNA is TGTGCCAGCAGCTTAGCCCCTAGCGGGAGTCCCGACGAGCAGTACTTC.

The V and J genes are TRBV11-2 and TRBJ2-1, with a weak D call TRBD1 (5 bases). Germline values: CDR1 SGHAT, CDR2 FQNNGV. CDR3 length equals 14 residues. V lost 1 base and J 5 bases, leaving 9 bases between the germline ends. The CDR3 here is CASSLGLGDNEQFF. In DNA form, the CDR3 reads TGTGCCAGCAGCTTAGGGTTAGGGGACAATGAGCAGTTCTTC.

This chain uses TRBV30 with TRBJ2-7, with TRBD2 identical over 8 bases. This CDR3 region has 13 residues. V shed 7 bases and J 1 base; nucleotides not matched to a gene: 6. Germline CDR1 is GTSNPN and CDR2 is SVGIG (reference sequence). The CDR3 here is CASSGSRSYEQYF. CDR3 bases: TGTGCCTCAAGCGGGAGCAGATCCTACGAGCAGTACTTC.

This clone appeared a single time. This CDR3 is CASSYSQAWEQYF. CDR3 DNA: TGTGCCAGCAGTTACTCGCAAGCTTGGGAGCAGTACTTC. This chain links TRBV6-5 with TRBJ2-7; no reliable D call. The germline gives CDR1 MNHEY, CDR2 SVGAGI. The CDR3 sequence is 13 residues long. V dropped 0 bases and J dropped 7 bases, with 10 bases sitting between them.

The chain is built from TRBV9 and TRBJ2-2, with TRBD2 matching 9 bases. Germline V gene sequence: CDR1 SGDLS, CDR2 YYNGEE. After removal of 2 bases from V and 4 bases from J, the junction contained 6 bases not matched to a gene. The CDR3 contains 16 residues. CDR3 amino acids: CASSVTAGGVTGELFF. Written as DNA, the CDR3 is TGTGCCAGCAGCGTGACGGCGGGAGGGGTCACCGGGGAGCTGTTTTTT.

V usage is TRBV25-1 and J usage is TRBJ1-1, with no clear D. The CDR3 loop spans 13 amino acids. V lost 4 bases and J 5 bases, leaving 11 bases between the germline ends. Looked up from germline, CDR1 is MGHDK and CDR2 is SYGVNS. The CDR3 DNA is TGTGCCAGCAGTGGGCTGTTGAGGACTGAAGCTTTCTTT. It encodes CASSGLLRTEAFF.

The chain employs TRBV11-2 and TRBJ2-7, with 11 bases aligning to TRBD2. The CDR3 covers 18 residues. J was trimmed by 1 base and V by 2 bases; bases with no gene match: 10. Germline V gene lookup returns CDR1 SGHAT and CDR2 FQNNGV. In nucleotides, the CDR3 is TGTGCCAGCAGCTTAAGTAGCCTAGCGGGAGGACTGTCCTACGAGCAGTACTTC. Translating gives CASSLSSLAGGLSYEQYF.

The gene calls are TRBV5-1 and TRBJ2-2; 7 positions agree with TRBD1. This CDR3 is built from 15 residues. Germline CDR1 reads SGHRS; CDR2 reads YFSETQ. V was clipped by 4 bases and J by 5 bases; unmatched bases: 8. The CDR3 sequence is CASSVQDRATGELFF. CDR3 DNA sequence: TGCGCCAGCAGCGTACAAGACAGGGCTACCGGGGAGCTGTTTTTT.

The chain employs TRBV10-3 and TRBJ2-5; D may be TRBD1 (6 bases). Trimming stripped 6 bases from V and 1 base from J, with 12 bases between. Germline values: CDR1 ENHRY, CDR2 SYGVKD. This CDR3 has 14 amino acids. The CDR3 bases are TGTGCCATCAGCAACCAGGGGTCCCAAGAGACCCAGTACTTC. Protein sequence: CAISNQGSQETQYF.

The chain has TRBV4-3 and TRBJ1-1; 7 bases fit TRBD1. V lost 3 bases, J lost 1 base, and 5 bases stayed unmatched. This CDR3 has 15 residues. Germline V gives CDR1 LGHNA, CDR2 YSLEER. CDR3 in amino acids: CASSQEQGRNTEAFF. The CDR3 bases are TGCGCCAGCAGCCAGGAACAGGGGAGGAACACTGAAGCTTTCTTT.

This rearrangement joins TRBV25-1 to TRBJ1-5; D gene ambiguous. There are 15 residues in the CDR3. The V end lost 2 bases, the J end lost 3 bases, and 11 bases lay between the germline ends. The germline CDR1 and CDR2 sequences are MGHDK and SYGVNS. The CDR3 DNA sequence: TGTGCCAGCAGTGAAGCCGGGTGGCTCAATCAGCCCCAGCATTTT. It codes for CASSEAGWLNQPQHF.

This clone appeared once. The rearrangement joins TRBV5-1 to TRBJ2-5; no clear D. Trimming removed 6 bases from V and 7 bases from J, with 16 bases in between. The CDR3 totals 13 residues. Germline assignment: CDR1 SGHRS and CDR2 YFSETQ. In DNA, the CDR3 is TGCGCCAGCATGATCGCGGAGTCCGGGACCCAGTACTTC. This translates into CASMIAESGTQYF.

The rearrangement links TRBV18 to TRBJ2-1; D is perhaps TRBD2 (6 bases). Trimming shortened V by 3 bases and J by 7 bases, and 13 bases separated the two germline ends. Germline V CDR1 and CDR2: KGHSH, LQKENI. CDR3 length equals 14 residues. CDR3 sequence reads: CASSPPMGGNEQFF. The DNA of the CDR3 is TGTGCCAGCTCACCCCCCATGGGGGGAAATGAGCAGTTCTTC.

This rearrangement joins TRBV10-1 to TRBJ1-4; a possible D gene is TRBD1 (5 bases). V lost 3 bases to trimming and J lost 8 bases, with 16 bases between them. The CDR3 consists of 15 residues. Germline V CDR1 and CDR2: WNHNN, SYGVQD (reference sequence). The CDR3 reads CASSDAGPTQEKLFF. CDR3 nucleotide sequence: TGCGCCAGCAGTGATGCGGGACCCACCCAAGAAAAACTGTTTTTT.

The CDR3: CASSQRQYGYTF. The CDR3 nucleotides read TGTGCCAGCAGCCAACGACAGTATGGCTACACCTTC. This chain connects TRBV4-2 to TRBJ1-2, with D possibly TRBD1 on 5 matching bases. The CDR3 sequence is 12 residues long. The germline V and J ends were trimmed by 2 bases and 5 bases, with 6 bases remaining between them. The germline CDR1 and CDR2 sequences are LGHNA and YNFKEQ.

The V gene is TRBV18, the J gene TRBJ1-4; 10 bases match TRBD1. The CDR3 consists of 16 residues. Trimming at V came to 4 bases and at J to 10 bases, leaving 12 bases not matched to a gene. CDR1 is KGHSH and CDR2 is LQKENI in the germline V gene. This CDR3 reads CASSRDAGTGVGKLFF. The CDR3 region has the DNA TGTGCCAGCTCACGTGACGCGGGGACAGGGGTTGGAAAACTGTTTTTT. Supplemented by reference TRBV18 and TRBJ1-4, the full variable domain reads NAGVMQNPRHLVRRRGQEARLRCSPMKGHSHVYWYRQLPEEGLKFMVYLQKENIIDESGMPKERFSAEFPKEGPSILRIQQVVRGDSAAYFCASSRDAGTGVGKLFFGSGTQLSVL.